One and the same sample provided the 3 T cell receptor beta chains below, sequenced in a study of Ad26.COV2.S vaccination and SARS-CoV-2 variants (dated by TCRdb to the early 2020s). Library preparation used the immunoSEQ multiplex PCR assay. TCRdb's version of the immuneACCESS table is confined to in-frame rearrangements and falls short of the full clone set. An unresolved V gene accounts for under half of the shortfall where checked; the remainder is of unknown origin. The table for this sample lists more than 300,000 clones; 85% of them were counted only once. Around 2.2% of the sample comes from the top ten. Reading the label with the study, this specimen's treatment or condition is: some 20 received Ad26.COV2.S at low or high dose, single or two shots; roughly 5 received placebo; per-sample allocation not given. Repertoires of vaccine and placebo recipients were sequenced from samples collected on day 63 after the first injection.

This specimen consisted of peripheral blood, obtained in a trial of Ad26.COV2.S vaccine versus placebo. These receptors all stem from a person aged 18-65 years who received the Ad26.COV2.S COVID-19 vaccine or a placebo.

The V call is TRBV7-9, the J call TRBJ1-5; 11 bases match TRBD1. The V and J ends lost 5 bases and 2 bases, in that order; junction bases with no gene match: 11. The CDR3 runs 18 residues. Germline-derived CDR1 and CDR2 are SEHNR and FQNEAQ (reference sequence). The CDR3 DNA is TGTGCCAGCAGCCGCGGACAGGGGGCTGAAGTAGGCAATCAGCCCCAGCATTTT. It is translated as CASSRGQGAEVGNQPQHF. The full variable domain, in which reference TRBV7-9 and TRBJ1-5 provide the parts outside the CDR3, is DTGVSQNPRHKITKRGQNVTFRCDPISEHNRLYWYRQTLGQGPEFLTYFQNEAQLEKSRLLSDRFSAERPKGSFSTLEIQRTEQGDSAMYLCASSRGQGAEVGNQPQHFGDGTRLSIL.

The chain uses TRBV9 and TRBJ1-1; the D gene is possibly TRBD1 (5 bases). V shed 0 bases and J shed 7 bases, with 13 bases lying between them. The CDR3 spans 14 residues. Germline-derived CDR1 and CDR2 are SGDLS and YYNGEE. DNA of the CDR3: TGTGCCAGCAGCGTAGCTGGGGGAATGGGTGAAGCTTTCTTT. Its protein product is CASSVAGGMGEAFF.

The V and J genes are TRBV6-6 and TRBJ1-3, with 9 nucleotides matching TRBD1. The V gene's germline CDR1 is MNHNY and CDR2 SVGAGI (reference sequence). The CDR3 consists of 16 residues. V lost 4 bases, J lost 4 bases, and 8 bases stayed unmatched. The CDR3 DNA reads TGTGCCAGCAGTTCCCTGGACAGGGGAGCCGGAAACACCATATATTTT. Translation: CASSSLDRGAGNTIYF.